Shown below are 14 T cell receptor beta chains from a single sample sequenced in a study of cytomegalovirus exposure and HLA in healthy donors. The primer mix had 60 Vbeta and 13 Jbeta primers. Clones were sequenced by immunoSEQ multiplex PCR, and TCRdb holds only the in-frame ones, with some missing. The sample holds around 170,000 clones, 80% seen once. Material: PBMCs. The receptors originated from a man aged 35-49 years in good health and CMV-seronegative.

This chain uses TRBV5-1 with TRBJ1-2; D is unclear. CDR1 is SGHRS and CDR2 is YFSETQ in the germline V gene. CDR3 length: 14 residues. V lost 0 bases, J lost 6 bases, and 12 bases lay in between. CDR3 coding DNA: TGCGCCAGCAGCTTGGAGGGTGACGGGGATGGCTACACCTTC. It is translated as CASSLEGDGDGYTF.

The CDR3 loop reads CAISEPETPGDGNTIYF. CDR3 DNA: TGTGCCATCAGTGAGCCAGAGACCCCAGGGGACGGAAACACCATATATTTT. The V call is TRBV10-3, the J call TRBJ1-3; tentatively, D is TRBD1 (6 bases). V was shortened by 2 bases and J by 4 bases, with 18 bases between the two germline ends. The length of the CDR3 is 17 residues. CDR1 ENHRY and CDR2 SYGVKD come from the germline V gene.

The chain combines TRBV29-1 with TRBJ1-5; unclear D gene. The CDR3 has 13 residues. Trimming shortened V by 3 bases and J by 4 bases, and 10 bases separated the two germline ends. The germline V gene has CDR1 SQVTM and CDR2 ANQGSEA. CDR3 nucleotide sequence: TGCAGCGTTGACGCGGGCGGGAATCAGCCCCAGCATTTT. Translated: CSVDAGGNQPQHF.

The CDR3 DNA reads as TGTGCCAGCAGCTCTTGGACTAGCCCAAGCACAGATACGCAGTATTTT. Amino acids: CASSSWTSPSTDTQYF. The chain joins TRBV7-2 to TRBJ2-3; 8 positions match TRBD2. CDR1 is SGHTA, CDR2 FQGNSA, per germline. CDR3 length: 16 residues. J gave up 0 bases and V 4 bases, and 6 bases lay outside the gene matches.

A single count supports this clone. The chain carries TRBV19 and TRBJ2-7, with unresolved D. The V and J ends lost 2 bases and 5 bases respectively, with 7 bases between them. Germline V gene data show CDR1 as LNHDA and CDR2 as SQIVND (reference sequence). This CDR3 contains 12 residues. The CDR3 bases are TGTGCCAGTAGTATATTCGTTAACGAGCAGTACTTC. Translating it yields CASSIFVNEQYF.

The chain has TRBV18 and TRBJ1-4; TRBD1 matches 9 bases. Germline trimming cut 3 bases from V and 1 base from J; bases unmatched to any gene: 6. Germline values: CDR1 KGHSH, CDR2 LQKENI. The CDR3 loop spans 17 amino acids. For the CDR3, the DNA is TGTGCCAGCTCACCGAGACAGGGGGTCCTAACTAATGAAAAACTGTTTTTT. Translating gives CASSPRQGVLTNEKLFF.

The CDR3 DNA reads as TGTGCCAGCAGCCTGCGACAGTTTTCTAATAATTCACCCCTCCACTTT. This sequence encodes CASSLRQFSNNSPLHF. This rearrangement joins TRBV7-2 to TRBJ1-6, with a weak D call TRBD1 (5 bases). This CDR3 contains 16 residues. The V gene's germline CDR1 is SGHTA and CDR2 FQGNSA. V was trimmed by 5 bases and J by 5 bases, leaving 16 bases between them.

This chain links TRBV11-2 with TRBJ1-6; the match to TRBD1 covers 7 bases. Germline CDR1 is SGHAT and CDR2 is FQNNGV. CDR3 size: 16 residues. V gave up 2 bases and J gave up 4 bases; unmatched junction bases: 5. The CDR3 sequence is CASSLLSGQYNSPLHF. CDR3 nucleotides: TGTGCCAGCAGCTTACTGTCGGGACAGTATAATTCACCCCTCCACTTT.

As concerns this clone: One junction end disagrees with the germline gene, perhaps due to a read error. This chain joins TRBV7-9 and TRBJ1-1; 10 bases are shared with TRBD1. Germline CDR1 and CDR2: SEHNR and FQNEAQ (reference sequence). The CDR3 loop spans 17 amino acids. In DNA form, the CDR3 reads TGTGCCAGCGGCTTGGCCGACAGGGGGCGTTGGAACACTGAAGCTTTCTTT. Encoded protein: CASGLADRGRWNTEAFF. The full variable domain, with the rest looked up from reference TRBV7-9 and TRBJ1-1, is DTGVSQNPRHKITKRGQNVTFRCDPISEHNRLYWYRQTLGQGPEFLTYFQNEAQLEKSRLLSDRFSAERPKGSFSTLEIQRTEQGDSAMYLCASGLADRGRWNTEAFFGQGTRLTVV.

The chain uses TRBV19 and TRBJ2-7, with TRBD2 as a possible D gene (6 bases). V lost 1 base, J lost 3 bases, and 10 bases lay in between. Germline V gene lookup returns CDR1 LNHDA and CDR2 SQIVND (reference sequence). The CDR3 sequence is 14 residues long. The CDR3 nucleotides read TGTGCCAGTAGTATAGCTGGAGGGATCTACGAGCAGTACTTC. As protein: CASSIAGGIYEQYF.

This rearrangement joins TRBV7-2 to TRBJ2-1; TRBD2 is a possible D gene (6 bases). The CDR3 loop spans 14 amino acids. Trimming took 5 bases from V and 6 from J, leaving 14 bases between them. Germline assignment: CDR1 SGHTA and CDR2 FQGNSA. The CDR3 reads CASSPLRGFNEQFF. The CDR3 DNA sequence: TGTGCCAGCAGCCCTCTCCGGGGGTTCAATGAGCAGTTCTTC.

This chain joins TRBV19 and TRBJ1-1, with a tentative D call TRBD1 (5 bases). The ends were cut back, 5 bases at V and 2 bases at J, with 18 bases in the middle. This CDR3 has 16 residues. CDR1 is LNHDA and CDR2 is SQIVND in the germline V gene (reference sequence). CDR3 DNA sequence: TGTGCCAGTAGTCCTCAGGGTAGGTTTTTAAACACTGAAGCTTTCTTT. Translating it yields CASSPQGRFLNTEAFF. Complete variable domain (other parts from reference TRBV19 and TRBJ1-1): DGGITQSPKYLFRKEGQNVTLSCEQNLNHDAMYWYRQDPGQGLRLIYYSQIVNDFQKGDIAEGYSVSREKKESFPLTVTSAQKNPTAFYLCASSPQGRFLNTEAFFGQGTRLTVV.

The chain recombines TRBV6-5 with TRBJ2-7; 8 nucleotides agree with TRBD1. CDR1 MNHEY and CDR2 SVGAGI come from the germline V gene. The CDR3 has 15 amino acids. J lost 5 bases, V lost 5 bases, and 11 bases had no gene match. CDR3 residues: CASSGRGRLHDEQYF. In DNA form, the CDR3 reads TGTGCCAGCAGTGGCAGGGGGCGGTTACACGACGAGCAGTACTTC.

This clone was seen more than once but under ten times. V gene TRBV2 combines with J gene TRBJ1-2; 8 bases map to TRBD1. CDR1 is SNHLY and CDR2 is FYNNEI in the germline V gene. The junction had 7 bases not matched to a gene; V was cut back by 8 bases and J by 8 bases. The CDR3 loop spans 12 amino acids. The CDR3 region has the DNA TGTGCCAGCCGACAGGGGTTGGTCGGCTACACCTTC. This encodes CASRQGLVGYTF.